The following is a TCR beta chain sequence with its context. Antigen unknown. Terminally differentiated effector memory CD45RA+ cells were left out of the naive CD8 fraction, which was CD45RO-negative and positively selected for CCR7. Every contributor of samples was a Caucasian grown-up residing in Nashville, Tennessee. Sequencing used immunoSEQ multiplex PCR; TCRdb keeps in-frame clones, though not all of them. The sample lists just over 2,000,000 clones, over 85% occurring once. These data come from a study of shared clonotypes between healthy human individuals. Study findings and constraints: All-four-donor shared clonotypes had higher generation probabilities than non-shared clonotypes did.

V lost 5 bases, J lost 1 base, and 16 bases lay in between. The CDR3 runs 16 residues. CDR1 SEHNR and CDR2 FQNEAQ come from the germline V gene (reference sequence). This TCR was recovered from a man younger than 35 in good health. The sequenced sample was naive CD8+ T cells sorted from blood. The chain carries TRBV7-9 and TRBJ2-3, with unresolved D. This CDR3 reads CASSHPQLNGTDTQYF. CDR3 coding DNA: TGTGCCAGCAGCCACCCCCAGTTAAACGGCACAGATACGCAGTATTTT. Combining the CDR3 with reference TRBV7-9 and TRBJ2-3 gives the whole variable domain DTGVSQNPRHKITKRGQNVTFRCDPISEHNRLYWYRQTLGQGPEFLTYFQNEAQLEKSRLLSDRFSAERPKGSFSTLEIQRTEQGDSAMYLCASSHPQLNGTDTQYFGPGTRLTVL.